These 4 T cell receptor beta chains were sequenced from one sample in a study of T-cell reconstitution after alpha-beta-depleted transplantation in children. TCRbeta library construction was performed incorporating unique molecular identifiers. One entry per CDR3 protein results from TCRdb running MiXCR on the PCR reads. The profile shows about 70,000 distinct CDR3 sequences, approximately 11% of them singletons. Sequenced here: PBMCs, sampled before TCRalphabeta/CD19-depleted stem cell transplant. These receptors all come from a boy aged 10-17 years with acute myeloid leukemia, due to receive a stem cell transplant.

This clonotype was detected many times. The CDR3 bases are TGTGCCAGCAGCTTAGTAGGGACGAGGGCTTTCTTT. Protein product: CASSLVGTRAFF. V usage is TRBV7-9 and J usage is TRBJ1-1, with D possibly TRBD1 on 5 matching bases. Trimming removed 1 base from V and 11 bases from J, with 11 bases in between. Germline CDR1 SEHNR, CDR2 FQNEAQ (reference sequence). The CDR3 covers 12 residues.

This clonotype qualifies as medium-sized. The V and J genes are TRBV20-1 and TRBJ2-1, with no clear D. V was pared by 3 bases and J by 0 bases, with 12 bases between. From germline, CDR1 is DFQATT and CDR2 SNEGSKA (reference sequence). The CDR3 totals 15 residues. CDR3 sequence reads: CSASRAHGSYNEQFF. The CDR3 nucleotides read TGCAGTGCTAGCCGGGCGCATGGCTCCTACAATGAGCAGTTCTTC.

As for this clonotype: A much more abundant neighbour one base away suggests this may be a read error. V gene TRBV5-1 combines with J gene TRBJ1-1, with unresolved D. This CDR3 contains 14 residues. Germline values: CDR1 SGHRS, CDR2 YFSETQ. For the CDR3, the DNA is TGCTCCAGCAGCTCAGGTGGGCGGAACACTGAAGCTTTCTTT. Protein: CSSSSGGRNTEAFF.

This clonotype has a count of ten or more. This chain uses TRBV7-9 with TRBJ2-2; TRBD1 matches 8 bases. There are 16 residues in the CDR3. Germline CDR1 reads SEHNR; CDR2 reads FQNEAQ (reference sequence). V trimming: 3 bases; J trimming: 3 bases; junction bases outside the gene matches: 6. The CDR3 here is CASSLAGGLHTGELFF. CDR3 DNA sequence: TGTGCCAGCAGCTTGGCAGGGGGCCTACACACCGGGGAGCTGTTTTTT.